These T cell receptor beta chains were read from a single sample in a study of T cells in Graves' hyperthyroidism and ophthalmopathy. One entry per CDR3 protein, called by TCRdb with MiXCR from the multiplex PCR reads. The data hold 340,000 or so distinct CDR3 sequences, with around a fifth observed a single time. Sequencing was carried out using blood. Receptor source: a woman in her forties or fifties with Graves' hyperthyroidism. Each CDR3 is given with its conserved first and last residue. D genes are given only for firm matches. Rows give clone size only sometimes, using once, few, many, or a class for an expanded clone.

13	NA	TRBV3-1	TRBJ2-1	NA	CASSQEGRNEQFF	TGTGCCAGCAGCCAAGAAGGAAGGAATGAGCAGTTCTTC
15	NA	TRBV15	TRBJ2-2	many	CATSAAQGRAGELFF	TGTGCCACCAGCGCTGCTCAGGGAAGGGCCGGGGAGCTGTTTTTT
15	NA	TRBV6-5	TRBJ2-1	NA	CASSYQGPVSNEQFF	TGTGCCAGCAGTTATCAGGGGCCGGTTTCCAATGAGCAGTTCTTC
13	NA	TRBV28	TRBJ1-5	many	CASIEAANQPQHF	TGTGCCAGCATCGAGGCGGCGAATCAGCCCCAGCATTTT
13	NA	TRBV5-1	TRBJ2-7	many	CASSSGTHYEQYF	TGCGCCAGCAGCTCCGGGACACACTACGAGCAGTACTTC
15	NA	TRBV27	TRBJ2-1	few	CASSLFDRSYNEQFF	TGTGCCAGCAGTTTGTTCGATCGCTCCTACAATGAGCAGTTCTTC
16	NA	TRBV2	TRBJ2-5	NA	CASSQARLGESETQYF	TGCGCCAGCAGCCAAGCCAGACTGGGGGAGTCGGAGACCCAGTACTTC
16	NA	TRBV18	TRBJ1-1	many	CASSPGNSQANTEAFF	TGTGCCAGCTCACCAGGAAACAGCCAGGCGAACACTGAAGCTTTCTTT
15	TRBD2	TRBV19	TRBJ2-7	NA	CASTTGLADYNEQYF	TGTGCCAGTACAACGGGACTAGCGGACTACAATGAGCAGTACTTC
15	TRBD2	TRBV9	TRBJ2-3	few	CASSRLAGGSDTQYF	TGTGCCAGCAGCAGACTAGCGGGAGGTTCAGATACGCAGTATTTT
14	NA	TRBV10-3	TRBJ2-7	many	CAISELPWTTEQYF	TGTGCCATCAGTGAGCTGCCGTGGACGACCGAGCAGTACTTC
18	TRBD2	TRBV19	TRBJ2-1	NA	CASSIQGLAASSYNEQFF	TGTGCCAGTAGTATTCAAGGACTAGCGGCAAGCTCCTACAATGAGCAGTTCTTC
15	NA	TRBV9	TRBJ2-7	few	CASSAKMQDSGEQYF	TGTGCCAGCAGCGCGAAAATGCAGGATTCGGGCGAGCAGTACTTC
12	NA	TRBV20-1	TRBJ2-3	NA	CSASIIRSTQYF	TGCAGTGCCAGTATTATTAGAAGTACGCAGTATTTT
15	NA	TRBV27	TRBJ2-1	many	CASSFLRVEGSEQFF	TGTGCCAGCAGTTTCTTGCGCGTCGAAGGGAGTGAGCAGTTCTTC